Below, one T cell receptor beta chain is given with its context. Its antigen is as yet unknown. Across several immunoSEQ plates, the genomic DNA of each subset was split evenly. The input for sorted-subset replicate PCRs was around 210 ng DNA, around 30,000 T cell genomes. Only in-frame clones appear in the TCRdb table, and some are missing; sequencing was by immunoSEQ multiplex PCR. The sample records around 2,000,000 clones, roughly 96% being singletons. These data originate in a study of shared clonotypes between healthy human individuals. General study results and limits: When compared with the clonotypes that were shared by all four sorted-subset donors, the non-shared clonotypes turned out to have lower generation probabilities.

Looked up from germline, CDR1 is SGHRS and CDR2 is YFSETQ. The CDR3 is 13 residues long. The V gene lost 3 bases and the J gene lost 9 bases, with 10 bases spanning the gap. Sequenced: naive CD4+ T cells sorted from blood. Subset defined: CD45RA+ positively selected. This sequence originates from a man aged 18 to 35 in good health. The V and J genes are TRBV5-1 and TRBJ1-6; TRBD1 might be the D (6 bases). This chain's CDR3 is CASSSGGLSPLHF. For the CDR3, the DNA is TGCGCCAGCAGCTCGGGGGGGCTTTCACCCCTCCACTTT.